This TCR beta chain was observed in a study of T-cell reconstitution after alpha-beta-depleted transplantation in children. General study points: Once a year had passed after transplant, T-cell counts and diversity came mostly from newly produced T cells. Roughly two months post-transplant, alpha-beta T cells reportedly originated from several hundred graft clones that had expanded. Recipient T cells and thymic progenitors that survived were the source of the high TCRbeta diversity seen at day 60 in some patients.

Details on this clonotype: Antigen specificity is unknown.

This CDR3 spans 17 amino acids. V was shortened by 3 bases and J by 2 bases, with 14 bases between the two germline ends. Germline V CDR1 and CDR2: MDHEN, SYDVKM. A library of TCRbeta sequences, prepared with unique molecular identifiers, was generated. MiXCR, applied by TCRdb to the PCR reads, yields one record per CDR3 protein. This sample has a few hundred thousand distinct CDR3 sequences; 10% to 15% occur once, and the top ten carry over 2%. This clonotype was obtained from a male patient between 5 and 17 years old who had a stem cell transplant for acute myeloid leukemia, so the T cells may come from the graft donor. The V call is TRBV28, the J call TRBJ2-6; tentatively, D is TRBD2 (6 bases). The material sequenced was PBMCs, mostly from graft donor cells, taken 360 days after TCRalphabeta/CD19-depleted stem cell transplant. The CDR3, as DNA: TGTGCCAGCAGTTTCCCGGGAGCGGGCGCTGGGGCCAACGTCCTGACTTTC. It is translated as CASSFPGAGAGANVLTF.